This TCR beta chain was documented in a study of blood T cell repertoires in COVID-19. The overall study: Acute and convalescent COVID-19 samples came from the United States, Italy and Spain.

Trimming took 2 bases from V and 2 from J; bases not matched to a gene: 0. The CDR3 sequence is 13 residues long. Looked up from germline, CDR1 is SGDLS and CDR2 is YYNGEE. About this clone: This clone may be a read error of a much larger clone one base away. The sample carries other DNA sequences with the same CDR3.

Original processing methods: Estimates of nucleated cell counts were drawn from the amplification of reference gene primers. This table comes from immunoSEQ multiplex PCR, and its TCRdb copy is limited to in-frame clones, with some not included. V and J calls and clone size come straight from that table; D and trimming were deduced from the DNA. The data hold 290,000 or so clones, with 80% to 95% observed a single time. The J gene is TRBJ1-2, the V gene TRBV9; 7 bases line up with TRBD1. The material sequenced was peripheral blood. The sequence was collected from a woman aged 25-40 years with COVID-19, enrolled during active disease. The DNA of the CDR3 is TGTGCCAGCAGCGTGGGACAGAACTATGGCTACACCTTC. Its translation: CASSVGQNYGYTF.